The 21 T cell receptor beta chains below come from one sample, sequenced in a study of cytomegalovirus exposure and HLA in healthy donors. 60 Vbeta and 13 Jbeta primers were used in PCR. The protocol was immunoSEQ multiplex PCR, while the TCRdb copy is restricted to in-frame clones and leaves out a portion. Here the sample spans approximately 200,000 clones, about 79% being singletons. Material for sequencing was PBMCs. These receptors all come from a man between 18 and 29 years old in good health and CMV-seronegative.

This clone was seen just once. This chain links TRBV4-1 with TRBJ2-7, with a weak D call TRBD1 (6 bases). Germline CDR1 is MGHRA and CDR2 is YSYEKL. The CDR3 loop spans 16 amino acids. The V and J ends lost 0 bases and 3 bases respectively, with 15 bases between them. CDR3 DNA: TGCGCCAGCAGCCAAGAATCCGCAGGGGAAGGCTACGAGCAGTACTTC. Encoded protein: CASSQESAGEGYEQYF.

This sequence joins TRBV5-5 and TRBJ1-1; TRBD1 aligns across 9 bases. Looked up from germline, CDR1 is SGHKS and CDR2 is YYEKEE (reference sequence). Trimming removed 7 bases from V and 4 bases from J; junction bases left unmatched: 11. The CDR3 has 15 amino acids. CDR3: CASLPATGGFTEAFF. The CDR3 DNA follows: TGTGCCAGCTTACCCGCGACAGGGGGTTTCACTGAAGCTTTCTTT.

The V call is TRBV7-9, the J call TRBJ2-1, with D perhaps matching TRBD2 (5 bases). The CDR3 has 13 amino acids. Germline V gives CDR1 SEHNR, CDR2 FQNEAQ (reference sequence). V was shortened by 1 base and J by 9 bases, with 10 bases between the two germline ends. In DNA form, the CDR3 reads TGTGCCAGCAGCTTAGTGGGCGGGTTTGAGCAGTTCTTC. Translating gives CASSLVGGFEQFF.

The chain combines TRBV19 with TRBJ2-7; weak D call: TRBD1 (6 bases). Looked up from germline, CDR1 is LNHDA and CDR2 is SQIVND (reference sequence). V gave up 4 bases and J gave up 2 bases, with 15 bases separating them. The CDR3 loop spans 15 amino acids. CDR3 sequence reads: CASSRVDSGAYEQYF. For the CDR3, the DNA is TGTGCCAGTAGTAGGGTGGACAGCGGCGCCTACGAGCAGTACTTC.

Only a few counts were recorded for this clone. V usage is TRBV11-2 and J usage is TRBJ1-3, with a possible D match to TRBD1 (6 bases). V lost 5 bases, J lost 4 bases, and 15 bases lay in between. Germline V gives CDR1 SGHAT, CDR2 FQNNGV. The CDR3 extends over 15 amino acids. CDR3 DNA: TGTGCCAGCAGCCCCAGGGGCCTAGAAGGAAACACCATATATTTT. It codes for CASSPRGLEGNTIYF.

In this sample, this clone turned up once. The CDR3 DNA reads TGTGCCAGCAGCCGACAGGAGAACACTGAAGCTTTCTTT. It yields the protein CASSRQENTEAFF. The gene calls are TRBV14 and TRBJ1-1; D is perhaps TRBD1 (6 bases). The germline gives CDR1 SGHDN, CDR2 FVKESK. The CDR3 loop spans 13 amino acids. Trimming took off 4 bases at V and 1 base at J, with 7 bases between the two ends.

This chain joins TRBV2 and TRBJ2-5, with D perhaps TRBD1 (5 bases). V shed 3 bases and J shed 7 bases, with 12 bases lying between them. Germline V gives CDR1 SNHLY, CDR2 FYNNEI. The CDR3 runs to 13 residues. The CDR3 DNA is TGTGCCAGCAGTGATCAGGTTAGGGGGACCCAGTACTTC. The encoded protein is CASSDQVRGTQYF.

This chain links TRBV7-2 with TRBJ2-5, with D perhaps matching TRBD1 (5 bases). The V end was cut by 2 bases, the J end by 2 bases, with 12 bases between. Germline-derived CDR1 and CDR2 are SGHTA and FQGNSA. The CDR3 sequence is 15 residues long. The CDR3 DNA follows: TGTGCCAGCAGCTTATATGCAGGGAAGCAAGAGACCCAGTACTTC. It is translated as CASSLYAGKQETQYF.

The chain joins TRBV21-1 to TRBJ1-4; TRBD1, the D gene given by the table, was not confirmed from the DNA. TRBV21-1 is a documented pseudogene. The CDR3 extends over 15 amino acids. Here the CDR3 DNA reads TGTGCCAGCAGTCCCCGAGAGGACAGGGTTGAAAAACTGTTTTTT. Translating gives CASSPREDRVEKLFF.

The rearrangement links TRBV28 to TRBJ2-7; D unclear. Trimming stripped 2 bases from V and 3 bases from J, with 5 bases between. Germline values: CDR1 MDHEN, CDR2 SYDVKM. The CDR3 consists of 12 residues. The chain's CDR3 is CASSLVLYEQYF. The DNA for the CDR3 is TGTGCCAGCAGTTTAGTCCTCTACGAGCAGTACTTC.

The genes are TRBV7-3 and TRBJ2-1; TRBD1 matches at 7 bases. Trimming at V came to 2 bases and at J to 6 bases, leaving 4 bases not matched to a gene. The CDR3 is 14 amino acids. Germline V CDR1 and CDR2: SGHTA, FQGTGA. The CDR3 is CASSLGTDLNEQFF. CDR3 DNA: TGTGCCAGCAGCTTAGGGACAGACCTCAATGAGCAGTTCTTC.

This clone came up many times. The chain is built from TRBV6-6 and TRBJ2-1, with D tentatively TRBD1 (6 bases). The CDR3 covers 12 residues. Trimming left V 7 bases short and J 9 bases short, with 13 bases between. Germline V gene data show CDR1 as MNHNY and CDR2 as SVGAGI (reference sequence). CDR3: CASTPEGGEQFF. The CDR3 DNA sequence: TGTGCCAGCACCCCCGAAGGGGGTGAGCAGTTCTTC.

The chain's CDR3 is CASSPRGGRGANEKLFF. The CDR3 DNA is TGTGCCAGCAGTCCCCGGGGGGGGCGAGGTGCTAATGAAAAACTGTTTTTT. The gene calls are TRBV25-1 and TRBJ1-4; tentatively, D is TRBD1 (6 bases). Germline V gives CDR1 MGHDK, CDR2 SYGVNS. CDR3 length: 17 residues. V lost 5 bases and J 3 bases, leaving 19 bases between the germline ends.

J is TRBJ1-2 and V is TRBV6-1; 7 nucleotides align to TRBD1. Trimming at V came to 7 bases and at J to 4 bases, leaving 9 bases not matched to a gene. Germline loops: CDR1 MNHNS, CDR2 SASEGT. This CDR3 contains 14 residues. This chain's CDR3 is CASTVETGSYGYTF. The CDR3 DNA sequence: TGTGCCAGCACCGTCGAGACAGGGAGCTATGGCTACACCTTC.

V usage is TRBV5-1 and J usage is TRBJ1-1, with TRBD1 identical over 7 bases. Germline V CDR1 and CDR2: SGHRS, YFSETQ. The CDR3 has 15 residues. Germline trimming cut 5 bases from V and 0 bases from J; bases unmatched to any gene: 7. CDR3 loop: CASRVGGQMNTEAFF. CDR3 in DNA: TGCGCCAGCAGGGTTGGGGGACAGATGAACACTGAAGCTTTCTTT.

The chain couples TRBV19 to TRBJ2-7, with D possibly matching TRBD2 (6 bases). The CDR3 has 15 residues. V was cut by 4 bases and J by 2 bases, with 15 bases left in between. Per the germline V gene, CDR1 is LNHDA and CDR2 is SQIVND (reference sequence). The chain's CDR3 is CASSRRVELTYEQYF. The DNA for the CDR3 is TGTGCCAGTAGTAGGAGGGTTGAACTCACCTACGAGCAGTACTTC.

The chain employs TRBV5-8 and TRBJ2-7; no definite D call. The CDR3 runs 13 residues. The V gene's germline CDR1 is SGHTS and CDR2 YDEGEE. Deletions cut 4 bases from V and 3 bases from J, with 11 bases between. The CDR3 loop is CASSPPTYYEQYF. CDR3 DNA sequence: TGTGCCAGCAGCCCCCCCACATACTACGAGCAGTACTTC.

The chain carries TRBV19 and TRBJ1-2, with TRBD1 identical over 7 bases. Trimming took 11 bases from V and 7 from J; bases not matched to a gene: 19. The V gene's germline CDR1 is LNHDA and CDR2 SQIVND (reference sequence). This CDR3 spans 15 amino acids. The CDR3 bases are TGTGCCTGCGGTGGGCAGGGGGTCGGACGGGTTGGCTACACCTTC. Its translation is CACGGQGVGRVGYTF.

The V and J genes are TRBV7-9 and TRBJ2-5, with 7 bases matching TRBD1. This CDR3 contains 16 residues. J was trimmed by 0 bases and V by 2 bases; bases with no gene match: 6. CDR1 is SEHNR, CDR2 FQNEAQ, per germline (reference sequence). In nucleotides, the CDR3 is TGTGCCAGCAGCTTAAGCAGGGGACAGAACCAAGAGACCCAGTACTTC. This gives the protein CASSLSRGQNQETQYF.

This chain links TRBV4-3 with TRBJ2-1; perhaps TRBD2 as D (5 bases). Germline V gene lookup returns CDR1 LGHNA and CDR2 YSLEER. V was clipped by 0 bases and J by 0 bases, with 12 bases between them. The CDR3 runs 17 residues. CDR3 in amino acids: CASSQDLSAGSYNEQFF. The CDR3 DNA reads TGCGCCAGCAGCCAAGATCTCTCGGCGGGCTCCTACAATGAGCAGTTCTTC.

Notes on this clone: Sequence at one end of the junction differs from germline and may be a read error. The V call is TRBV7-7, the J call TRBJ2-5, with 13 bases aligning to TRBD2. There are 18 residues in the CDR3. Germline assignment: CDR1 SSHAT and CDR2 FNYEAQ (reference sequence). The CDR3 DNA is TGTGCTAGCAGCCTTGGGACTAGCGGGGCACCATCCGAAGAGACCCAGTACTTC. Translating it yields CASSLGTSGAPSEETQYF.